This T cell receptor (beta chain) was retrieved from a study of blood T cells in healthy people across ages. CDR3 size: 16 residues. Trimming removed 5 bases from V and 0 bases from J; junction bases left unmatched: 8. Germline CDR1 and CDR2: SGHVS and FQNEAQ. Findings and limits, study-wide: Estimates of total diversity, which came from one million sequenced T cells, were considered to be underestimates. Shifts in expanded clonotypes may have been confounded by donor CMV status, which was unknown.

As concerns this clonotype: Its antigen is unknown.

A J-beta primer mix and a sample-barcoded 5' primer were used in a second PCR of roughly 6 to 11 cycles. There were at least 2.5 million CDR3-containing paired-end reads obtained from each sample. TCRdb reprocessed the 5' RACE reads via MiXCR and lists one record per CDR3 protein. The data hold 790,000 or so distinct CDR3 sequences, with around 50% observed a single time. This TCR was sampled from a man between 35 and 55 years old in good health. The gene calls are TRBV7-8 and TRBJ2-3; 7 nucleotides match TRBD2. The specimen was blood. In nucleotides, the CDR3 is TGTGCCAGCAGCCCCGAACGGGGGGATAGCACAGATACGCAGTATTTT. Its translation is CASSPERGDSTDTQYF.